Listed below are T cell receptor beta chains from one sample, sequenced in a study of cytomegalovirus exposure and HLA in healthy donors. Generated by immunoSEQ multiplex PCR, the TCRdb table keeps only in-frame clones and is missing some. The sample yields under 200,000 clones, more than 60% seen once. Source material: PBMCs. These receptors were taken from a male donor in good health and CMV-seronegative. CDR3s leave out the opening cysteine and the closing phenylalanine or tryptophan.

12	TRBJ1-5	TRBV7-9	ASSLKGGNQPQH
12	TRBJ1-1	TRBV18	ASSPQGGNTEAF
14	TRBJ2-2	TRBV11-2	ASSPLLGLTTGELF
15	TRBJ2-2	TRBV27	ASSLGTGGGNTGELF
13	TRBJ2-3	TRBV7-3	ASSFLGGSTDTQY
11	TRBJ2-7	TRBV27	ASSLGHTYEQY
10	TRBJ2-5	TRBV14	ASSQGRAPMD
13	TRBJ2-1	TRBV7-3	ASSPWTSEFNEQF
13	TRBJ2-7	TRBV28	ASRRTFDRARGQY
12	TRBJ2-4	TRBV10-3	AISAGVAKNIQY
14	TRBJ2-1	TRBV30	AAKWASPSSYNEQF
12	TRBJ1-2	TRBV6-6	ASALYSGTGGYT
12	TRBJ1-3	TRBV7-9	ASSDTGRGNTIY
14	TRBJ2-2	TRBV25-1	ASSDPGTPRTGELF
13	TRBJ2-7	TRBV5-1	ASSLRLAGVYEQY
12	TRBJ2-7	TRBV5-6	ASSFMAKTYEQY
11	TRBJ1-2	TRBV14	ASSQGQNYGYT
13	TRBJ2-3	TRBV9	ASARLAGTTDTQY
10	TRBJ2-1	TRBV6-5	AAVGLYNEQF
14	TRBJ1-4	TRBV16	ASSPGRGPSNEKLF
15	TRBJ2-1	TRBV5-1	ASSEGPGQSSYNEQF
13	TRBJ1-5	TRBV18	ASSPAGNSNQPQH
14	TRBJ1-1	TRBV11-3	ASSPGGTGGAGRAF
12	TRBJ1-1	TRBV6-5	ASSYSRGNTEAF
11	TRBJ1-1	TRBV11-2	ASSPTPATEAF
11	TRBJ1-2	TRBV6-5	ASKPSANYGYT
11	TRBJ1-1	TRBV27	ASSLGEGTEAF
13	.	TRBV6-6	ASSYSAGLDYEQY
16	TRBJ2-3	TRBV5-1	ASRLGGLAATSTDTQY
12	TRBJ1-5	TRBV4-1	ASSGTGKHQPQH
14	TRBJ2-7	TRBV7-9	ATTLLGQSKSYEQY
12	TRBJ2-1	TRBV15	ATTTGLKPNEQF
10	TRBJ2-1	TRBV30	SQRSPENEQF
12	TRBJ2-7	TRBV7-8	ASSPWDSSYEQY
12	TRBJ2-1	TRBV18	ASSPPGLAGAPF
13	TRBJ1-5	TRBV18	ASSPPDRRNQPQH
13	TRBJ2-2	TRBV7-6	ASSLGHSNTGELF
12	TRBJ1-3	TRBV19	ASWRSGGGNTIY
16	TRBJ2-1	TRBV4-2	ASSQDGRRVSSYNEQF
11	TRBJ2-1	TRBV23-1	ASSRFRGNEQF
11	TRBJ2-3	TRBV4-1	ASSQTATDTQY
12	TRBJ2-1	TRBV19	ASSIAGQINEQF